Here is one T cell receptor (beta chain) with its context. Its target is unknown. TCRdb redid the calling of the 5' RACE reads with MiXCR, one entry per CDR3 protein. This table has hundreds of thousands of distinct CDR3 sequences, roughly a sixth appearing once. The V segment lost 4 bases and the J segment 0 bases; nucleotides outside the gene matches: 4. The CDR3 extends over 17 amino acids. Germline V gene lookup returns CDR1 SGHRS and CDR2 YFSETQ. The sample belongs to a study of T cells after yellow fever vaccination. Study results and limitations: Subsequent booster samples again held most clones from primary vaccination (less than 98% CD4, roughly 88% CD8). Overlap between CD4 and CD8 compartments was detected for a small share of clonotypes.

The chain has TRBV5-1 and TRBJ2-1, with 13 bases identical to TRBD2. This sequence originates from a man aged 18 to 35 who received the YFV17D yellow fever vaccine. Specimen: PBMCs, collected 4 to 5 days after the first yellow fever vaccination. CDR3 DNA sequence: TGCGCCAGCAGCGAACTAGCGGGGGGGAGCTCCTACAATGAGCAGTTCTTC. As protein: CASSELAGGSSYNEQFF.